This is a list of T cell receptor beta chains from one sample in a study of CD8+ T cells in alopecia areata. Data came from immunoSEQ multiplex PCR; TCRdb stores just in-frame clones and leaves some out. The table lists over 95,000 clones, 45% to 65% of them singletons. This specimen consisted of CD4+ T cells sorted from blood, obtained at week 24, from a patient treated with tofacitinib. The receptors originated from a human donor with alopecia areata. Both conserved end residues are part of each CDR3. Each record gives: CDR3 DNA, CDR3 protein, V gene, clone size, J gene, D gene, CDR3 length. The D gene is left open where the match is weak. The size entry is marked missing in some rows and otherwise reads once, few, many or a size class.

CDR3 DNA: TGCGCCAGCAGCGCGGGACATGGAGAAAATCAGCCCCAGCATTTT
CDR3 protein: CASSAGHGENQPQHF
V gene: TRBV4-1
clone size: .
J gene: TRBJ1-5
D gene: .
CDR3 length: 15

CDR3 DNA: TGTGCCAGCTCACCGGGACAGGTTAACACTGAAGCTTTCTTT
CDR3 protein: CASSPGQVNTEAFF
V gene: TRBV18
clone size: few
J gene: TRBJ1-1
D gene: TRBD1
CDR3 length: 14

CDR3 DNA: TGTGCCTGGAGCGGAACCGGGACAGGGGGTGAAAAACTGTTTTTT
CDR3 protein: CAWSGTGTGGEKLFF
V gene: TRBV30
clone size: .
J gene: TRBJ1-4
D gene: TRBD1
CDR3 length: 15

CDR3 DNA: TGTGCCAGCAGTGAACCGGGGGGGGCAGGGGCCAACGTCCTGACTTTC
CDR3 protein: CASSEPGGAGANVLTF
V gene: TRBV25-1
clone size: .
J gene: TRBJ2-6
D gene: TRBD2
CDR3 length: 16

CDR3 DNA: TGTGCCAGCAGCCATCTTGCGGGGTCTAGGGGCACAGATACGCAGTATTTT
CDR3 protein: CASSHLAGSRGTDTQYF
V gene: TRBV4-2
clone size: .
J gene: TRBJ2-3
D gene: .
CDR3 length: 17

CDR3 DNA: TGTGCCAGCAGCCCTGGGACTAGCGGGATGGGAGAGACCCAGTACTTC
CDR3 protein: CASSPGTSGMGETQYF
V gene: TRBV7-8
clone size: .
J gene: TRBJ2-5
D gene: TRBD2
CDR3 length: 16

CDR3 DNA: TGTGCCAGCAGTTGGGACTCCTATAATTCACCCCTCCACTTT
CDR3 protein: CASSWDSYNSPLHF
V gene: TRBV27
clone size: .
J gene: TRBJ1-6
D gene: .
CDR3 length: 14

CDR3 DNA: TGTGCCAGCAGCCCTAGGGGACAACCCGAGGGTGAGCAGTTCTTC
CDR3 protein: CASSPRGQPEGEQFF
V gene: TRBV7-9
clone size: .
J gene: TRBJ2-1
D gene: .
CDR3 length: 15

CDR3 DNA: TGTGCCAGCAGCAGAGCAGGGTCCAGGGGTGGTAATTCACCCCTCCACTTT
CDR3 protein: CASSRAGSRGGNSPLHF
V gene: TRBV7-9
clone size: .
J gene: TRBJ1-6
D gene: .
CDR3 length: 17

CDR3 DNA: TGCGCCAGCAGCCAACCGGGACAGGGGGGCGAGCAGTACTTC
CDR3 protein: CASSQPGQGGEQYF
V gene: TRBV4-1
clone size: .
J gene: TRBJ2-7
D gene: TRBD1
CDR3 length: 14

CDR3 DNA: TGTGCCAGCAGCCTCTCGGGCGCGGGGCCACAAGGTTATGGCTACACCTTC
CDR3 protein: CASSLSGAGPQGYGYTF
V gene: TRBV4-2
clone size: .
J gene: TRBJ1-2
D gene: .
CDR3 length: 17

CDR3 DNA: TGTGCCAGCAGCGTCACCGGGACTAGCGGGGTAGAGACCCAGTACTTC
CDR3 protein: CASSVTGTSGVETQYF
V gene: TRBV5-4
clone size: .
J gene: TRBJ2-5
D gene: TRBD2
CDR3 length: 16

CDR3 DNA: TGTGCCAGCAGCTTAGACGTCTCGGGGTACGAGCAGTACTTC
CDR3 protein: CASSLDVSGYEQYF
V gene: TRBV7-2
clone size: few
J gene: TRBJ2-7
D gene: .
CDR3 length: 14

CDR3 DNA: TGTGCCATCAGTGCCCAGGGAGGCAATCAGCCCCAGCATTTT
CDR3 protein: CAISAQGGNQPQHF
V gene: TRBV10-3
clone size: .
J gene: TRBJ1-5
D gene: .
CDR3 length: 14

CDR3 DNA: TGTGCCAGCAGCTTAGGGACAGGGTACCAAGAGACCCAGTACTTC
CDR3 protein: CASSLGTGYQETQYF
V gene: TRBV7-9
clone size: once
J gene: TRBJ2-5
D gene: TRBD1
CDR3 length: 15

CDR3 DNA: TGCACCCGTCAGGACAGGGCCTACGAGCAGTACTTC
CDR3 protein: CTRQDRAYEQYF
V gene: TRBV29-1
clone size: .
J gene: TRBJ2-7
D gene: TRBD1
CDR3 length: 12

CDR3 DNA: TGTGCCAGCAGCCCTACGCGGGCTGGACAGCCCCAGCATTTT
CDR3 protein: CASSPTRAGQPQHF
V gene: TRBV6-5
clone size: .
J gene: TRBJ1-5
D gene: .
CDR3 length: 14

CDR3 DNA: TGCAGCGTTGCGGGACAGAACTACGAGCAGTACTTC
CDR3 protein: CSVAGQNYEQYF
V gene: TRBV29-1
clone size: few
J gene: TRBJ2-7
D gene: TRBD1
CDR3 length: 12

CDR3 DNA: TGTGCCAGCAGCCCCCAAGCCAAAAACATTCAGTACTTC
CDR3 protein: CASSPQAKNIQYF
V gene: TRBV9
clone size: .
J gene: TRBJ2-4
D gene: .
CDR3 length: 13

CDR3 DNA: TGTGCCAGTAGTTGGGCAGGGACGGAGACCCAGTACTTC
CDR3 protein: CASSWAGTETQYF
V gene: TRBV19
clone size: .
J gene: TRBJ2-5
D gene: .
CDR3 length: 13

CDR3 DNA: TGCAGCGTTGAAGCGGGGGGCCAAGAGACCCAGTACTTC
CDR3 protein: CSVEAGGQETQYF
V gene: TRBV29-1
clone size: .
J gene: TRBJ2-5
D gene: TRBD2
CDR3 length: 13

CDR3 DNA: TGCGCCAGCAGCACCGGGACAGGGGGGATTGATACGCAGTATTTT
CDR3 protein: CASSTGTGGIDTQYF
V gene: TRBV5-1
clone size: few
J gene: TRBJ2-3
D gene: TRBD1
CDR3 length: 15

CDR3 DNA: TGCAGCGCCGTTAGCCGATCGAGCTATGGCTACACCTTC
CDR3 protein: CSAVSRSSYGYTF
V gene: TRBV29-1
clone size: .
J gene: TRBJ1-2
D gene: .
CDR3 length: 13

CDR3 DNA: TGCGCCAGCAGCTTGGCTTCCGGGGCAAACACAGATACGCAGTATTTT
CDR3 protein: CASSLASGANTDTQYF
V gene: TRBV5-1
clone size: .
J gene: TRBJ2-3
D gene: .
CDR3 length: 16

CDR3 DNA: TGCGCCAGCAGTCTCCAGGGAAGGGATACGCAGTATTTT
CDR3 protein: CASSLQGRDTQYF
V gene: TRBV5-1
clone size: few
J gene: TRBJ2-3
D gene: .
CDR3 length: 13

CDR3 DNA: TGTGCCAGCAGTTCCCGAGCTGGGGGGGAGGAAGATACGCAGTATTTT
CDR3 protein: CASSSRAGGEEDTQYF
V gene: TRBV6-5
clone size: few
J gene: TRBJ2-3
D gene: TRBD2
CDR3 length: 16

CDR3 DNA: TGCAGCGTGGGGCCCGGCAGGGACACCGGGGAGCTGTTTTTT
CDR3 protein: CSVGPGRDTGELFF
V gene: TRBV29-1
clone size: few
J gene: TRBJ2-2
D gene: .
CDR3 length: 14

CDR3 DNA: TGTGCCAGCAGCTTAGGGAGGGGAGCTTTCTTT
CDR3 protein: CASSLGRGAFF
V gene: TRBV7-2
clone size: few
J gene: TRBJ1-1
D gene: .
CDR3 length: 11

CDR3 DNA: TGTGCCATCAGTCGACAGGCGAGTACTGAAGCTTTCTTT
CDR3 protein: CAISRQASTEAFF
V gene: TRBV10-3
clone size: .
J gene: TRBJ1-1
D gene: .
CDR3 length: 13

CDR3 DNA: TGTGCCAGCACCCGTCTTTCGCGGGGGGGCACAGATACGCAGTATTTT
CDR3 protein: CASTRLSRGGTDTQYF
V gene: TRBV2
clone size: .
J gene: TRBJ2-3
D gene: TRBD2
CDR3 length: 16

CDR3 DNA: TGTGCCAGCAGTTCAACCGACAGTTACGGTGATGGCTACACCTTC
CDR3 protein: CASSSTDSYGDGYTF
V gene: TRBV6-5
clone size: .
J gene: TRBJ1-2
D gene: .
CDR3 length: 15

CDR3 DNA: TGTGCCATCAGTGAGACGCAGCAGAGCAATCAGCCCCAGCATTTT
CDR3 protein: CAISETQQSNQPQHF
V gene: TRBV10-3
clone size: .
J gene: TRBJ1-5
D gene: .
CDR3 length: 15

CDR3 DNA: TGCGCCAGCAGCCCAGGACAGGGGGGTTTCAACACCGGGGAGCTGTTTTTT
CDR3 protein: CASSPGQGGFNTGELFF
V gene: TRBV5-1
clone size: once
J gene: TRBJ2-2
D gene: TRBD1
CDR3 length: 17

CDR3 DNA: TGTGCCAGCAGCCAAAGTGGGGACAGGGCCGATGAGCAGTTCTTC
CDR3 protein: CASSQSGDRADEQFF
V gene: TRBV11-1
clone size: few
J gene: TRBJ2-1
D gene: TRBD1
CDR3 length: 15

CDR3 DNA: TGCGCCAGCAGCTTGTATGGGACAGGTACCTACGAGCAGTACTTC
CDR3 protein: CASSLYGTGTYEQYF
V gene: TRBV5-1
clone size: .
J gene: TRBJ2-7
D gene: TRBD1
CDR3 length: 15

CDR3 DNA: TGTGCCAGCAGGCCTCAACACGGGGAGCTGTTTTTT
CDR3 protein: CASRPQHGELFF
V gene: TRBV7-2
clone size: .
J gene: TRBJ2-2
D gene: .
CDR3 length: 12

CDR3 DNA: TGCGCCAGCAGCCATGACCCGACTAGCGGGGGGGAAGATACGCAGTATTTT
CDR3 protein: CASSHDPTSGGEDTQYF
V gene: TRBV4-3
clone size: .
J gene: TRBJ2-3
D gene: TRBD2
CDR3 length: 17

CDR3 DNA: TGCGCCAGCAGCTTGGACCCAAAAGGGGAGCTGTTTTTT
CDR3 protein: CASSLDPKGELFF
V gene: TRBV5-1
clone size: .
J gene: TRBJ2-2
D gene: .
CDR3 length: 13

CDR3 DNA: TGCGCCAGCAGTCACCACAGATCCGAGCAGTACTTC
CDR3 protein: CASSHHRSEQYF
V gene: TRBV23-1
clone size: .
J gene: TRBJ2-7
D gene: .
CDR3 length: 12

CDR3 DNA: TGTGCCAGCAGCTGGGGTCGGGTAGGGGATGGCTACACCTTC
CDR3 protein: CASSWGRVGDGYTF
V gene: TRBV13
clone size: .
J gene: TRBJ1-2
D gene: .
CDR3 length: 14

CDR3 DNA: TGCAGCGTTGGGGTAAACAGGGGACAGCCCCAGCATTTT
CDR3 protein: CSVGVNRGQPQHF
V gene: TRBV29-1
clone size: .
J gene: TRBJ1-5
D gene: TRBD1
CDR3 length: 13

CDR3 DNA: TGTGCCAGCAGCCGGGGGAGGGGACTTCAAGAGACCCAGTACTTC
CDR3 protein: CASSRGRGLQETQYF
V gene: TRBV7-8
clone size: .
J gene: TRBJ2-5
D gene: TRBD2
CDR3 length: 15

CDR3 DNA: TGTGCCAGCAGTTCCCCAGAGACAGGGTTGGGAAAACTGTTTTTT
CDR3 protein: CASSSPETGLGKLFF
V gene: TRBV6-6
clone size: .
J gene: TRBJ1-4
D gene: TRBD1
CDR3 length: 15

CDR3 DNA: TGTGCCAGCAGCGGGGGACAGGGCGGGACCCAGTACTTC
CDR3 protein: CASSGGQGGTQYF
V gene: TRBV7-2
clone size: .
J gene: TRBJ2-5
D gene: TRBD1
CDR3 length: 13

CDR3 DNA: TGTGCCAGCAGCGCGTGGGCAGATAACGGCTACACCTTC
CDR3 protein: CASSAWADNGYTF
V gene: TRBV7-9
clone size: .
J gene: TRBJ1-2
D gene: .
CDR3 length: 13

CDR3 DNA: TGCAGCGTTAACCGGGGGCAGGGGATGGGAAAACTGTTTTTT
CDR3 protein: CSVNRGQGMGKLFF
V gene: TRBV29-1
clone size: .
J gene: TRBJ1-4
D gene: .
CDR3 length: 14